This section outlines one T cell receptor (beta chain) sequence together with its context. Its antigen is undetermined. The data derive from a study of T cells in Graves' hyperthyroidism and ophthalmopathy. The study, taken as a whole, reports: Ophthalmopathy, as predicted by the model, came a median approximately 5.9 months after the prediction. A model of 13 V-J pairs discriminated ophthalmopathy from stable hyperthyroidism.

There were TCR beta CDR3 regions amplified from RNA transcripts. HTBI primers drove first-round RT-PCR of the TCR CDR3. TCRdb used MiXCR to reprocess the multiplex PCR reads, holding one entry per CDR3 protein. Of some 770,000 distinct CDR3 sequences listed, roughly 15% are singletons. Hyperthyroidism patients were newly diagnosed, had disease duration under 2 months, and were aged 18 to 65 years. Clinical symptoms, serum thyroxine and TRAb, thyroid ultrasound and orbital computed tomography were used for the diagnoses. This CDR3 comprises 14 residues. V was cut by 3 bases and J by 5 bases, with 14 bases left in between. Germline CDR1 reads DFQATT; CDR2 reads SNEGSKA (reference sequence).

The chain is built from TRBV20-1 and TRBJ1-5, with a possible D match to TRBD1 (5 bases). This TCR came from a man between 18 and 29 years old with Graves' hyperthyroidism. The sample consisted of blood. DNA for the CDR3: TGCAGTGCTAGTGGGGCCTCTGGGGATCAGCCCCAGCATTTT. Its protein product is CSASGASGDQPQHF.